This is a list of T cell receptor beta chains from one sample in a study of blood T cells in healthy people across ages. One entry per CDR3 protein results from TCRdb running MiXCR on the 5' RACE reads. The repertoire holds more than 800,000 distinct CDR3 sequences, with over 35% as singletons. Sequenced: blood. These receptors came from a woman in her sixties or seventies in good health. Each CDR3 is given with its conserved first and last residue. A D gene is named only where the DNA matches it firmly. Rows may omit the clone size; those that give it use once, few, many or a size class.

J gene: TRBJ2-1
V gene: TRBV10-3
clone size: .
D gene: TRBD2
CDR3 protein: CAISEGSGTSGRASYNEQFF
CDR3 DNA: TGTGCCATCAGTGAGGGTAGTGGGACTAGCGGGAGAGCGTCCTACAATGAGCAGTTCTTC

J gene: TRBJ2-7
V gene: TRBV29-1
clone size: few
D gene: TRBD2
CDR3 protein: CSVAGTSASYEQYF
CDR3 DNA: TGCAGCGTCGCCGGGACTAGCGCCTCCTACGAGCAGTACTTC

J gene: TRBJ2-3
V gene: TRBV12-3/TRBV12-4
clone size: .
D gene: .
CDR3 protein: CASRHPADTQYF
CDR3 DNA: TGTGCCAGCAGACACCCCGCAGATACGCAATATTTT

J gene: TRBJ1-2
V gene: TRBV6-6
clone size: few
D gene: .
CDR3 protein: CASTPDGNSNYGYTF
CDR3 DNA: TGTGCCAGCACCCCCGACGGCAATAGTAACTATGGCTACACCTTC

J gene: TRBJ2-7
V gene: TRBV20-1
clone size: .
D gene: .
CDR3 protein: CSAPDNAEQYF
CDR3 DNA: TGCAGTGCCCCTGACAACGCCGAGCAGTACTTC

J gene: TRBJ2-3
V gene: TRBV28
clone size: .
D gene: TRBD1
CDR3 protein: CASSSTGTATDTQYF
CDR3 DNA: TGTGCCAGCAGTTCAACCGGGACAGCCACAGATACGCAGTATTTT

J gene: TRBJ2-3
V gene: TRBV12-3/TRBV12-4
clone size: few
D gene: .
CDR3 protein: CASRLKGGGDTQYF
CDR3 DNA: TGTGCCAGTAGATTGAAGGGAGGGGGAGATACGCAGTATTTT

J gene: TRBJ2-3
V gene: TRBV29-1
clone size: many
D gene: .
CDR3 protein: CSVVLYTDTQYF
CDR3 DNA: TGCAGCGTTGTCTTGTACACAGATACGCAGTATTTT

J gene: TRBJ2-1
V gene: TRBV28
clone size: few
D gene: .
CDR3 protein: CASSRETYNEQFF
CDR3 DNA: TGTGCCAGCAGTAGGGAAACATACAATGAGCAGTTCTTC

J gene: TRBJ2-3
V gene: TRBV27
clone size: few
D gene: .
CDR3 protein: CASSLLGSMDTQYF
CDR3 DNA: TGTGCCAGCAGCCTCTTGGGAAGTATGGATACGCAGTATTTT

J gene: TRBJ2-5
V gene: TRBV11-3
clone size: .
D gene: TRBD2
CDR3 protein: CASSPGTSEETQYF
CDR3 DNA: TGTGCCAGCAGTCCCGGGACTAGTGAAGAGACCCAGTACTTC

J gene: TRBJ1-2
V gene: TRBV7-2
clone size: .
D gene: .
CDR3 protein: CASSLDFNYGYTF
CDR3 DNA: TGTGCCAGCAGCTTAGACTTCAACTATGGCTACACCTTC

J gene: TRBJ2-3
V gene: TRBV12-3/TRBV12-4
clone size: few
D gene: TRBD2
CDR3 protein: CASSFNLAGGPTDTQYF
CDR3 DNA: TGTGCCAGCAGTTTCAATTTAGCGGGAGGGCCCACAGATACGCAGTATTTT

J gene: TRBJ2-5
V gene: TRBV28
clone size: .
D gene: TRBD2
CDR3 protein: CASSVRLAEDPQETQYF
CDR3 DNA: TGTGCCAGCAGTGTTCGGCTAGCGGAAGACCCTCAAGAGACCCAGTACTTC

J gene: TRBJ2-1
V gene: TRBV29-1
clone size: few
D gene: TRBD1
CDR3 protein: CSVDWTGGYEQFF
CDR3 DNA: TGCAGCGTTGATTGGACAGGGGGCTACGAGCAGTTCTTC

J gene: TRBJ2-7
V gene: TRBV6-1
clone size: .
D gene: .
CDR3 protein: CASSGVGAYEQYF
CDR3 DNA: TGTGCCAGCAGTGGTGTAGGAGCCTACGAGCAGTACTTC

J gene: TRBJ2-1
V gene: TRBV11-1
clone size: .
D gene: .
CDR3 protein: CASSLAPWEQFF
CDR3 DNA: TGTGCCAGCAGCTTAGCTCCCTGGGAGCAGTTCTTC

J gene: TRBJ2-4
V gene: TRBV5-6
clone size: .
D gene: .
CDR3 protein: CASSLFSAKNIQYF
CDR3 DNA: TGTGCCAGCAGCTTGTTTAGCGCCAAAAACATTCAGTACTTC

J gene: TRBJ1-2
V gene: TRBV7-8
clone size: few
D gene: .
CDR3 protein: CASSLGSRAYGYTF
CDR3 DNA: TGTGCCAGCAGCTTAGGTAGCAGGGCCTATGGCTACACCTTC

J gene: TRBJ2-3
V gene: TRBV9
clone size: few
D gene: TRBD1
CDR3 protein: CASSAGTGTDTQYF
CDR3 DNA: TGTGCCAGCAGCGCCGGGACAGGCACAGATACGCAGTATTTT

J gene: TRBJ2-7
V gene: TRBV4-2
clone size: few
D gene: .
CDR3 protein: CASSQAWGASYEQYF
CDR3 DNA: TGTGCCAGCAGCCAAGCTTGGGGGGCCTCCTACGAGCAGTACTTC

J gene: TRBJ2-7
V gene: TRBV6-5
clone size: .
D gene: .
CDR3 protein: CASGGLNEQYF
CDR3 DNA: TGTGCCAGCGGGGGGCTCAACGAGCAGTACTTC

J gene: TRBJ2-7
V gene: TRBV11-2
clone size: .
D gene: TRBD1
CDR3 protein: CASKQTGVYNEQYF
CDR3 DNA: TGTGCCAGCAAGCAAACAGGGGTCTACAATGAGCAGTACTTC

J gene: TRBJ2-3
V gene: TRBV6-5
clone size: .
D gene: .
CDR3 protein: CASSYGRSQYF
CDR3 DNA: TGTGCCAGCAGTTACGGCAGGTCGCAGTATTTT

J gene: TRBJ2-5
V gene: TRBV3-1
clone size: .
D gene: TRBD1
CDR3 protein: CASSQVGAGGGRETQYF
CDR3 DNA: TGTGCCAGCAGCCAAGTGGGAGCAGGGGGCGGTCGAGAGACCCAGTACTTC

J gene: TRBJ2-3
V gene: TRBV9
clone size: .
D gene: TRBD2
CDR3 protein: CASSAFLAGAVDTQYF
CDR3 DNA: TGTGCCAGCAGCGCCTTTTTAGCGGGAGCGGTGGATACGCAGTATTTT

J gene: TRBJ2-7
V gene: TRBV10-3
clone size: once
D gene: .
CDR3 protein: CAIKGAGGKYSEQYF
CDR3 DNA: TGTGCCATCAAGGGCGCGGGCGGGAAGTATTCGGAGCAGTACTTC

J gene: TRBJ2-3
V gene: TRBV11-3
clone size: .
D gene: .
CDR3 protein: CASSLDGRGDTQYF
CDR3 DNA: TGTGCCAGCAGCTTAGACGGCCGGGGGGATACGCAGTATTTT

J gene: TRBJ2-5
V gene: TRBV29-1
clone size: few
D gene: TRBD1
CDR3 protein: CSVGRPQQGPQETQYF
CDR3 DNA: TGCAGCGTTGGCCGGCCTCAACAGGGGCCACAAGAGACCCAGTACTTC

J gene: TRBJ1-5
V gene: TRBV27
clone size: .
D gene: TRBD1
CDR3 protein: CASSFGQGWDQPQHF
CDR3 DNA: TGTGCCAGCAGTTTTGGACAGGGCTGGGATCAGCCCCAGCATTTT

J gene: TRBJ1-2
V gene: TRBV6-5
clone size: .
D gene: .
CDR3 protein: CASSYMGYGYTF
CDR3 DNA: TGTGCCAGCAGTTACATGGGGTATGGCTACACCTTC

J gene: TRBJ2-7
V gene: TRBV20-1
clone size: .
D gene: .
CDR3 protein: CSAQPSDRSANFYEQYF
CDR3 DNA: TGCAGTGCGCAACCTAGCGACCGATCAGCAAATTTCTACGAGCAGTACTTC

J gene: TRBJ1-5
V gene: TRBV7-9
clone size: .
D gene: .
CDR3 protein: CASSFTGSEQPQHF
CDR3 DNA: TGTGCCAGCAGCTTTACAGGGTCAGAACAGCCCCAGCATTTT

J gene: TRBJ2-1
V gene: TRBV15
clone size: .
D gene: TRBD2
CDR3 protein: CATSRATSLSNEQFF
CDR3 DNA: TGTGCCACCAGCAGAGCGACTAGCTTAAGCAATGAGCAGTTCTTC

J gene: TRBJ2-5
V gene: TRBV5-6
clone size: .
D gene: TRBD2
CDR3 protein: CASSQTSAIETQYF
CDR3 DNA: TGTGCCAGCAGTCAAACTAGCGCTATAGAGACCCAGTACTTC

J gene: TRBJ2-1
V gene: TRBV20-1
clone size: few
D gene: TRBD2
CDR3 protein: CSASGEGLAGAGANEQFF
CDR3 DNA: TGCAGTGCTAGTGGCGAAGGACTAGCGGGAGCAGGAGCAAATGAGCAGTTCTTC

J gene: TRBJ1-6
V gene: TRBV7-6
clone size: .
D gene: TRBD1
CDR3 protein: CASSLRGRGGSPLHF
CDR3 DNA: TGTGCCAGCAGCTTAAGGGGGCGCGGTGGATCACCCCTCCACTTT

J gene: TRBJ1-1
V gene: TRBV11-2
clone size: .
D gene: .
CDR3 protein: CASSLVGNLNTEAFF
CDR3 DNA: TGTGCCAGCAGCTTAGTTGGCAATTTGAACACTGAAGCTTTCTTT

J gene: TRBJ1-6
V gene: TRBV6-5
clone size: .
D gene: TRBD1
CDR3 protein: CASSRDSGGSPLHF
CDR3 DNA: TGTGCCAGCAGTCGGGACAGTGGAGGGTCACCCCTCCACTTT

J gene: TRBJ2-1
V gene: TRBV2
clone size: .
D gene: TRBD2
CDR3 protein: CASSISGRAYNEQFF
CDR3 DNA: TGTGCCAGCAGTATTAGCGGGAGGGCTTACAATGAGCAGTTCTTC

J gene: TRBJ2-5
V gene: TRBV7-9
clone size: .
D gene: .
CDR3 protein: CASSASSFTVQETQYF
CDR3 DNA: TGTGCCAGCAGCGCTAGCAGTTTTACAGTTCAAGAGACCCAGTACTTC

J gene: TRBJ2-6
V gene: TRBV24-1
clone size: once
D gene: .
CDR3 protein: CATSDSPSSGANVLTF
CDR3 DNA: TGTGCCACCAGTGATTCCCCCTCGTCCGGGGCCAACGTCCTGACTTTC

J gene: TRBJ2-1
V gene: TRBV12-3/TRBV12-4
clone size: few
D gene: TRBD2
CDR3 protein: CASSPTSVQNNEQFF
CDR3 DNA: TGTGCCAGCAGCCCGACTAGCGTCCAAAACAATGAGCAGTTCTTC

J gene: TRBJ2-7
V gene: TRBV11-2
clone size: few
D gene: .
CDR3 protein: CASSPPFGAQYF
CDR3 DNA: TGTGCCAGCAGCCCGCCTTTCGGGGCCCAGTACTTC

J gene: TRBJ2-2
V gene: TRBV15
clone size: .
D gene: TRBD1
CDR3 protein: CATSISGTGNTGELFF
CDR3 DNA: TGTGCCACCAGCATTTCCGGGACAGGGAACACCGGGGAGCTGTTTTTT

J gene: TRBJ2-7
V gene: TRBV29-1
clone size: few
D gene: TRBD2
CDR3 protein: CSARGTSKGEQYF
CDR3 DNA: TGCAGCGCTCGCGGGACTAGTAAGGGCGAGCAGTACTTC

J gene: TRBJ2-1
V gene: TRBV2
clone size: many
D gene: TRBD2
CDR3 protein: CASSLLAGPINEQFF
CDR3 DNA: TGTGCCAGCAGTCTTCTAGCGGGACCTATCAATGAGCAGTTCTTC

J gene: TRBJ1-2
V gene: TRBV10-3
clone size: .
D gene: .
CDR3 protein: CGRGQPNYGYTF
CDR3 DNA: TGTGGACGGGGACAACCCAACTATGGCTACACCTTC

J gene: TRBJ2-5
V gene: TRBV11-2
clone size: .
D gene: .
CDR3 protein: CASSAIRTLDAMRTQYF
CDR3 DNA: TGTGCCAGCAGCGCCATCCGGACCTTAGACGCGATGCGGACCCAGTACTTC

J gene: TRBJ1-2
V gene: TRBV7-9
clone size: few
D gene: .
CDR3 protein: CASSLDAYGYTF
CDR3 DNA: TGTGCCAGCAGCTTAGACGCCTATGGCTACACCTTC

J gene: TRBJ2-3
V gene: TRBV4-1
clone size: few
D gene: .
CDR3 protein: CASSPEGSADTQYF
CDR3 DNA: TGCGCCAGCAGCCCCGAGGGGAGCGCAGATACGCAGTATTTT

J gene: TRBJ2-7
V gene: TRBV30
clone size: once
D gene: .
CDR3 protein: CAWAEGFSYEQYF
CDR3 DNA: TGTGCCTGGGCTGAGGGGTTCTCCTACGAGCAGTACTTC

J gene: TRBJ2-7
V gene: TRBV28
clone size: few
D gene: .
CDR3 protein: CASQGSLSYEQYF
CDR3 DNA: TGTGCCAGCCAAGGGTCCCTCTCCTACGAGCAGTACTTC

J gene: TRBJ2-1
V gene: TRBV5-1
clone size: many
D gene: TRBD1
CDR3 protein: CASSLGDRELQRTGYEQFF
CDR3 DNA: TGCGCCAGCAGCTTGGGGGACAGAGAATTACAGAGAACGGGTTATGAGCAGTTCTTC

J gene: TRBJ2-5
V gene: TRBV7-2
clone size: .
D gene: TRBD2
CDR3 protein: CASSLGLAGGLYQETQYF
CDR3 DNA: TGTGCCAGCAGCCTGGGACTAGCGGGGGGCCTATACCAAGAGACCCAGTACTTC

J gene: TRBJ1-2
V gene: TRBV7-2
clone size: few
D gene: TRBD1
CDR3 protein: CASSLGPRDRAGYTF
CDR3 DNA: TGTGCCAGCAGCTTAGGGCCCCGGGACAGGGCTGGCTACACCTTC

J gene: TRBJ2-3
V gene: TRBV5-1
clone size: .
D gene: TRBD2
CDR3 protein: CASRVAGSTDTQYF
CDR3 DNA: TGTGCCAGCCGCGTAGCGGGGAGCACAGATACGCAGTATTTT

J gene: TRBJ2-7
V gene: TRBV20-1
clone size: .
D gene: .
CDR3 protein: CSVLRNMNYEQYF
CDR3 DNA: TGCAGTGTCCTGCGGAACATGAACTACGAGCAGTACTTC

J gene: TRBJ1-1
V gene: TRBV20-1
clone size: .
D gene: .
CDR3 protein: CSARAPGREMNTEAFF
CDR3 DNA: TGCAGTGCTAGAGCCCCCGGACGAGAGATGAACACTGAAGCTTTCTTT

J gene: TRBJ1-1
V gene: TRBV7-2
clone size: .
D gene: .
CDR3 protein: CASSGARRAEAFF
CDR3 DNA: TGTGCCAGCAGCGGAGCCAGGCGCGCTGAAGCTTTCTTT